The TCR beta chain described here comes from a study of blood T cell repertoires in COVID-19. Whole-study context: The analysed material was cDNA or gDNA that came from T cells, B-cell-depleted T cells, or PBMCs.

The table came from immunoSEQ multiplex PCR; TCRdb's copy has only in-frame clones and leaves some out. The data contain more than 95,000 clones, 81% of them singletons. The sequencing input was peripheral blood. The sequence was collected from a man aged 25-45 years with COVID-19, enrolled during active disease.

The CDR3 spells CASKKAGGTYNEQFF. The CDR3 DNA is TGTGCCAGTAAAAAGGCGGGAGGTACCTACAATGAGCAGTTCTTC. The chain has TRBV19 and TRBJ2-1; 8 nucleotides match TRBD2. Germline CDR1 is LNHDA and CDR2 is SQIVND (reference sequence). The CDR3 is made up of 15 amino acids. V lost 7 bases to trimming and J lost 2 bases; unmatched junction nucleotides: 7.